The text below deals with one T cell receptor (beta chain). Its antigen is currently unknown. Produced via immunoSEQ multiplex PCR; TCRdb's table is partial and in-frame only. Of millions of clones listed, approximately 90% are singletons. The data were taken from a study of shared clonotypes between healthy human individuals. Study-wide findings and caveats: Compared with memory subsets, naive subsets generally had larger estimated richness.

Germline values: CDR1 KGHSH, CDR2 LQKENI. The CDR3 runs to 15 residues. V was clipped by 2 bases and J by 3 bases, with 13 bases between them. The receptor's source is a man aged 18 to 30 in good health. The rearrangement uses TRBV18 and TRBJ2-5; D tentatively reads TRBD1 or TRBD2 (6 bases each). The specimen was naive CD4+ T cells sorted from blood. Subset specified: CD45RA+ positively selected. The CDR3 loop is CASSPMGGNKETQYF. As DNA, the CDR3 is TGTGCCAGCTCACCAATGGGGGGCAATAAAGAGACCCAGTACTTC. The full variable domain, in which reference TRBV18 and TRBJ2-5 provide the parts outside the CDR3, is NAGVMQNPRHLVRRRGQEARLRCSPMKGHSHVYWYRQLPEEGLKFMVYLQKENIIDESGMPKERFSAEFPKEGPSILRIQQVVRGDSAAYFCASSPMGGNKETQYFGPGTRLLVL.